This is a list of T cell receptor beta chains from one sample in a study of monozygotic twins with inflammatory bowel disease. For each CDR3 protein, TCRdb gives one entry from its re-call of the 5' RACE reads, without DNA. In all, the sample yields approximately 400,000 distinct CDR3 sequences. What was sequenced was blood. These receptors all stem from a human donor with ulcerative colitis or Crohn's disease, or a healthy co-twin of an affected twin (not recorded which). The CDR3 runs from the conserved cysteine through the conserved F or W. The order of the fields is V gene, J gene, CDR3 protein.

v_gene: TRBV7-9; j_gene: TRBJ2-4; CDR3aa: CASSRQTIAKNIQYF
v_gene: TRBV15; j_gene: TRBJ1-1; CDR3aa: CATSVNRVLNTEAFF
v_gene: TRBV2; j_gene: TRBJ2-2; CDR3aa: CASRGDPNTGELFF
v_gene: TRBV7-9; j_gene: TRBJ2-7; CDR3aa: CASSLPGATYEQYF
v_gene: TRBV5-1; j_gene: TRBJ2-1; CDR3aa: CASSPRGTLYNEQFF
v_gene: TRBV7-2; j_gene: TRBJ2-3; CDR3aa: CASRSSSDTQYF
v_gene: TRBV20-1; j_gene: TRBJ2-3; CDR3aa: CSARRIGGGGDTQYF
v_gene: TRBV5-1; j_gene: TRBJ2-5; CDR3aa: CASSVPTSLGETQYF
v_gene: TRBV27; j_gene: TRBJ2-5; CDR3aa: CASSLFPDTGETQYF
v_gene: TRBV15; j_gene: TRBJ1-2; CDR3aa: CATSGDYGYTF
v_gene: TRBV10-3; j_gene: TRBJ2-4; CDR3aa: CAISTGEAKNIQYF
v_gene: TRBV13; j_gene: TRBJ2-5; CDR3aa: CASSVRGKLRETQYF
v_gene: TRBV19; j_gene: TRBJ1-5; CDR3aa: CASSMTGFGQPQHF
v_gene: TRBV3-1; j_gene: TRBJ2-5; CDR3aa: CASSQSGGVETQYF
v_gene: TRBV5-6; j_gene: TRBJ1-3; CDR3aa: CASSLSGFGNTIYF
v_gene: TRBV11-2; j_gene: TRBJ1-4; CDR3aa: CASSLDLPAYEKLFF
v_gene: TRBV5-5; j_gene: TRBJ2-2; CDR3aa: CASSLDLAGRFGELFF
v_gene: TRBV28; j_gene: TRBJ1-1; CDR3aa: CASSLLGQGKNTEAFF
v_gene: TRBV4-3; j_gene: TRBJ1-3; CDR3aa: CASSRGTGGGNTIYF
v_gene: TRBV20-1; j_gene: TRBJ2-7; CDR3aa: CSARDLAGGSYEQYF
v_gene: TRBV4-2; j_gene: TRBJ1-2; CDR3aa: CASSRATNYGYTF
v_gene: TRBV19; j_gene: TRBJ2-1; CDR3aa: CASSTGKTSRYNEQFF
v_gene: TRBV3-1; j_gene: TRBJ2-5; CDR3aa: CASSQGSRIEETQYF
v_gene: TRBV7-8; j_gene: TRBJ1-5; CDR3aa: CASSPDRVLNQPQHF
v_gene: TRBV30; j_gene: TRBJ2-7; CDR3aa: CAWRGDYSYEQYF
v_gene: TRBV6-1; j_gene: TRBJ2-2; CDR3aa: CASIPIAGNTGELFF
v_gene: TRBV4-3; j_gene: TRBJ2-5; CDR3aa: CASSQLTGTSGFGETQYF